This T cell receptor beta chain was observed in a study of shared clonotypes between healthy human individuals. Findings of the study overall: The low donor count limited represented genetic and exposure-history diversity. Between four donors, naive CD4 clonotypes were shared at a level of approximately 5%. Larger estimated richness was generally recorded for naive subsets relative to memory subsets.

Profiling relied on immunoSEQ multiplex PCR, and the TCRdb table lists in-frame clones only, not all of them. The sample yields 850,000 to 1,200,000 clones, approximately 72% seen once. About this clone itself: No antigen is known for it.

Sequenced: memory CD4+ T cells sorted from blood. The subset denotes: CD45RA-negative fraction. The receptor was isolated from a man between 18 and 35 years old in good health.

DNA for the CDR3: TGTGCCAGCAGTTACGATACGACGTCCGAGCAGTACTTC. Encoded protein: CASSYDTTSEQYF. The chain combines TRBV6-5 with TRBJ2-7; no reliable D call. This CDR3 is built from 13 residues. The V gene lost 2 bases and the J gene lost 6 bases, with 11 bases spanning the gap. The germline V gene has CDR1 MNHEY and CDR2 SVGAGI.